A selection of T cell receptor beta chains follows, all from one sample in a study of identifying expanded T cells in peripheral blood. The table came from immunoSEQ multiplex PCR; TCRdb's copy has only in-frame clones and leaves some out. The sample comprises roughly 100,000 clones, approximately 88% of which are singletons, and roughly 13% rests with the top ten. Sample: blood. The receptors here all came from a person aged 18 to 75 in good health. CDR3s include the opening cysteine and the closing phenylalanine or tryptophan.

v_gene	j_gene	CDR3aa
TRBV28	TRBJ1-3	CASSLTDSSSGNTIYF
TRBV6-6	TRBJ1-1	CASWRIGQNTEAFF
TRBV30	TRBJ2-7	CAWGPISYEQYF
TRBV19	TRBJ2-1	CASTLSGGQFRDNEQFF
TRBV10-3	TRBJ2-5	CAISESRDRETQYF
TRBV7-9	TRBJ1-1	CASSSPRGRVGTEAFF
TRBV18	TRBJ2-2	CASSPGENTGELFF
TRBV5-1	TRBJ2-5	CASSRQGGQETQYF
TRBV27	TRBJ1-3	CASRALGGNTIYF
TRBV15	TRBJ2-7	CATSRDHGAGAAYEQYF
TRBV5-4	TRBJ2-4	CASSSGAAKNIQYF
TRBV10-3	TRBJ1-1	CAVGRGDMNTEAFF
TRBV6-1	TRBJ1-5	CASSEVSSNQPQHF
TRBV14	TRBJ1-1	CASSRGDSYTEAFF
TRBV11-1	TRBJ2-7	CASSLIAPNYEQYF
TRBV6-5	TRBJ1-2	CASSRGTNFDYGYTF
TRBV4-3	TRBJ2-1	CASSPLGGNEQFF
TRBV7-9	TRBJ1-2	CASSPPGESYGYTF
TRBV7-6	TRBJ2-3	CASSLEVDTQYF
TRBV21-1	TRBJ1-6	CASSEQNSPLHF
TRBV27	TRBJ2-5	CASSGGPGTQYF
TRBV7-6	TRBJ2-6	CASSFDDLAGANVLTF